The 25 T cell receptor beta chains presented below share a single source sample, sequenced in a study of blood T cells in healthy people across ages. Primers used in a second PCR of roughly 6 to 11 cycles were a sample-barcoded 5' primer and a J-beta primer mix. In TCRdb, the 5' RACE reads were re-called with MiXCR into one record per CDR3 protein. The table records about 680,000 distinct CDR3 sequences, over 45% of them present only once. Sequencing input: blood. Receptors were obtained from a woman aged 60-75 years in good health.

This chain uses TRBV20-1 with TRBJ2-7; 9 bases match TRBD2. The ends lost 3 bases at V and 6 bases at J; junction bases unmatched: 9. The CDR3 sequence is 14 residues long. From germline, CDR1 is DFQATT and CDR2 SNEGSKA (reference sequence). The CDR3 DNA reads TGCAGTGCTAGTACACAGCGGGAGGTCCGCGAGCAGTACTTC. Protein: CSASTQREVREQYF.

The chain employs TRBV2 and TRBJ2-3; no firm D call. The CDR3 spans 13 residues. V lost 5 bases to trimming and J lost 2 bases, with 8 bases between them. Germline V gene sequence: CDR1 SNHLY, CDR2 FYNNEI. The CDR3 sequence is CASSFFPTDTQYF. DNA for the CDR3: TGTGCCAGCAGTTTTTTCCCCACAGATACGCAGTATTTT.

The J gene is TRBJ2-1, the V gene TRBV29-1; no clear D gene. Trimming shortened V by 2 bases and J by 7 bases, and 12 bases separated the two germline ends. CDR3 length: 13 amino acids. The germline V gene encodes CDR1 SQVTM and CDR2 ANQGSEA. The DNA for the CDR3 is TGCAGCGTTGAAACCAGCCTGGAGAATGAGCAGTTCTTC. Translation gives CSVETSLENEQFF.

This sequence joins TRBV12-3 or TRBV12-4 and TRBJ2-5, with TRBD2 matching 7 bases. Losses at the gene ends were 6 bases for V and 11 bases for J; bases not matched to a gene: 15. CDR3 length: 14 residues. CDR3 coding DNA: TGTGCCAGCAGCCGACCAGCGGGGTCTTATGAGCAGTACTTC. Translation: CASSRPAGSYEQYF.

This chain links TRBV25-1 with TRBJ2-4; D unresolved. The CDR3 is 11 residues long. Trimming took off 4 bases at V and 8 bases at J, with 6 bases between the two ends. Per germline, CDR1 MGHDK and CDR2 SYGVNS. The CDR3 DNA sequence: TGTGCCAGCAGTGGGTTGGACATTCAGTACTTC. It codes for CASSGLDIQYF.

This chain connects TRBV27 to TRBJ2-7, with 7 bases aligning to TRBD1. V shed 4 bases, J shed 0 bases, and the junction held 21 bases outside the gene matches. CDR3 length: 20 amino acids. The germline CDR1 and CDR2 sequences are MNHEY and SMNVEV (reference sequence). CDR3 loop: CASSSSHRGAGGADSYEQYF. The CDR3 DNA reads TGTGCCAGCAGTTCCTCCCACAGGGGCGCTGGGGGAGCTGACTCCTACGAGCAGTACTTC.

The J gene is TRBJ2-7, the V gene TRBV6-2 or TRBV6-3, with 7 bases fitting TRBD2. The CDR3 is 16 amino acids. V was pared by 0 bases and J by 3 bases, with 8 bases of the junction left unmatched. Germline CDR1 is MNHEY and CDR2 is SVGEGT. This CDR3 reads CASSYSAGASGYEQYF. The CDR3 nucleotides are TGTGCCAGCAGTTACTCGGCGGGCGCTAGCGGCTACGAGCAGTACTTC.

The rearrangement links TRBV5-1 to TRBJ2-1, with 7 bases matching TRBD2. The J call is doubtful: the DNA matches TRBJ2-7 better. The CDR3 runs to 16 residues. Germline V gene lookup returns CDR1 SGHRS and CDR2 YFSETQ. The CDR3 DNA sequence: TGCGCCAGCAGCTTGACTAGCGTTAGCTCCTACAATGAGCAGTACTTC. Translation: CASSLTSVSSYNEQYF.

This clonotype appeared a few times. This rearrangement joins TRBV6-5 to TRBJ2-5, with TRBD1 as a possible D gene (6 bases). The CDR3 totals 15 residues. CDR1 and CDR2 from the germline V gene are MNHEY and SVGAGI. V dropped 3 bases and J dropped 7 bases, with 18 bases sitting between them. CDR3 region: CASSYRDSQGGTQYF. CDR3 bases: TGTGCCAGCAGTTATCGAGACAGTCAAGGGGGGACCCAGTACTTC.

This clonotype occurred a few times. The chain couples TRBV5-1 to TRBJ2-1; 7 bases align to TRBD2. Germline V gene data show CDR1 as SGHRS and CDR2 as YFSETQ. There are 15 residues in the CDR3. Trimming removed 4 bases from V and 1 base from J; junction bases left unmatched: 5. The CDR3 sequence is CASSGPGGSYNEQFF. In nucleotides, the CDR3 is TGCGCCAGCAGCGGCCCCGGGGGGTCCTACAATGAGCAGTTCTTC.

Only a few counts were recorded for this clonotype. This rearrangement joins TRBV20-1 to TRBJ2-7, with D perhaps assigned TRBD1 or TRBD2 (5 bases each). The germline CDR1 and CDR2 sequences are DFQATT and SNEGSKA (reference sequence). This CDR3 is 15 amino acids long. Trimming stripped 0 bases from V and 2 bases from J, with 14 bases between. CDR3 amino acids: CSARDQGGLTYEQYF. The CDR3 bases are TGCAGTGCTAGAGATCAGGGCGGGTTGACCTACGAGCAGTACTTC.

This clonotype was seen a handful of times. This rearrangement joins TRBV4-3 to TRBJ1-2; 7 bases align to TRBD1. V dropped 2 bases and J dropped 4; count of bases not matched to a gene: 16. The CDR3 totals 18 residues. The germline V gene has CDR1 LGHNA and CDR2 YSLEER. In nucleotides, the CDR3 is TGCGCCAGCAGCCAAACGACAGGGACCCTACCATCCCTCTATGGCTACACCTTC. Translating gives CASSQTTGTLPSLYGYTF.

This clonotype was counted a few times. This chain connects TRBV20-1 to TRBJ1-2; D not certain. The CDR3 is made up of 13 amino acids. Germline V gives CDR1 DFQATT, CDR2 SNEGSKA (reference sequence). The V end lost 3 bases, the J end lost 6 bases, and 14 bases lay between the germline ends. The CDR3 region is CSASAPERHGYTF. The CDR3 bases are TGCAGTGCTAGCGCTCCTGAACGCCATGGCTACACCTTC.

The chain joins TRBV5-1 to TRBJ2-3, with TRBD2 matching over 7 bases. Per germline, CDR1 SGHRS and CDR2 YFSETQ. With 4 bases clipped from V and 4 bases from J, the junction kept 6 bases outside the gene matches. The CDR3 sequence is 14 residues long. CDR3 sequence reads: CASSKAGPSDTQYF. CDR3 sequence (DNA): TGCGCCAGCAGCAAAGCGGGACCGTCAGATACGCAGTATTTT.

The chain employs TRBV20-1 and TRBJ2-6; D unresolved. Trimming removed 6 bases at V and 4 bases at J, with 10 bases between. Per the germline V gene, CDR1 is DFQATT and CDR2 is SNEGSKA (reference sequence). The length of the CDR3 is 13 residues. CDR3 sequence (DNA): TGCAGTGCCCTCCAAGGAGGGGCCAACGTCCTGACTTTC. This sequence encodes CSALQGGANVLTF.

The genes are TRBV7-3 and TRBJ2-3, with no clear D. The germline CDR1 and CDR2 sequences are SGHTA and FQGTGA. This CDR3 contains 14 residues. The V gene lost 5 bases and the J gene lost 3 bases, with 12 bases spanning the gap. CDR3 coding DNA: TGTGCCAGCAGCCCACTGACTCGGACAGATACGCAGTATTTT. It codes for CASSPLTRTDTQYF.

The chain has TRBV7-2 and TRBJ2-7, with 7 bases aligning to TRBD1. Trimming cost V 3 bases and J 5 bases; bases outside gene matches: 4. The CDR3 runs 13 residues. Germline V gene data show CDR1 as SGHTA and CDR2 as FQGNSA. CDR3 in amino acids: CASSFGTANEQYF. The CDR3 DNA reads TGTGCCAGCAGCTTCGGGACAGCTAACGAGCAGTACTTC.

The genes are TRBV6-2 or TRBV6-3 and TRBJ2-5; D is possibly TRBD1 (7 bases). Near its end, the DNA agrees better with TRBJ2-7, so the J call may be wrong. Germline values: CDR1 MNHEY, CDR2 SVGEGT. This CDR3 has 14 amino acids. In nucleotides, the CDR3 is TGTGCCAGCAGTTACCGGAGGGGGCCCTACGAGCAGTACTTC. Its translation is CASSYRRGPYEQYF.

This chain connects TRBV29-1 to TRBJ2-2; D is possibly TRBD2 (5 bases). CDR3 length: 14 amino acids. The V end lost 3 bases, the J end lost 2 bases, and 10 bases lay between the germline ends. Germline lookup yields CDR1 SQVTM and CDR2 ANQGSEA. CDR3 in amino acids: CSVEGGGNTGELFF. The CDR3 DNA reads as TGCAGCGTTGAGGGCGGAGGAAACACCGGGGAGCTGTTTTTT.

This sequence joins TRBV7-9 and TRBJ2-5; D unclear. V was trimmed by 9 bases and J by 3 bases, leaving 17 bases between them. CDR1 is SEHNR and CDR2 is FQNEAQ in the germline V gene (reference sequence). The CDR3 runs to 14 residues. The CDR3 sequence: CARTSAGTKETQYF. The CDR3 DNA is TGTGCCAGAACAAGCGCTGGCACGAAAGAGACCCAGTACTTC.

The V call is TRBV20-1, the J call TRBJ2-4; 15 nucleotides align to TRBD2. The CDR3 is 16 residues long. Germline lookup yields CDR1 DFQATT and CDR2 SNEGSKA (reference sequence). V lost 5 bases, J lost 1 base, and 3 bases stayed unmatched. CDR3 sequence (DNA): TGCAGTGCTCCTGGGACTAGCGGGAGGGCCAAAAACATTCAGTACTTC. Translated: CSAPGTSGRAKNIQYF.

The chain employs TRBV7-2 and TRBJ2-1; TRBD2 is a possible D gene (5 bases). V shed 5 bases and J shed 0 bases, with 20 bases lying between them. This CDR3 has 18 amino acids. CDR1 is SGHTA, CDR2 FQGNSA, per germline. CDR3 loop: CASSPTEAAYSSYNEQFF. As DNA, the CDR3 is TGTGCCAGCAGCCCAACGGAGGCAGCGTATAGCTCCTACAATGAGCAGTTCTTC. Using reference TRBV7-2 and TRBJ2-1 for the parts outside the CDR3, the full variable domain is GAGVSQSPSNKVTEKGKDVELRCDPISGHTALYWYRQSLGQGLEFLIYFQGNSAPDKSGLPSDRFSAERTGGSVSTLTIQRTQQEDSAVYLCASSPTEAAYSSYNEQFFGPGTRLTVL.

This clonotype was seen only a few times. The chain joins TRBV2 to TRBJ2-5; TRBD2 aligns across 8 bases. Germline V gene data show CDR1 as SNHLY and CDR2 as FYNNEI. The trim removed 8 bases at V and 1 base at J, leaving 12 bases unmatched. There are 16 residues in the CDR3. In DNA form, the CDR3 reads TGTGCCAGCGGCATCGGGGGGGAGGCTCCCCAAGAGACCCAGTACTTC. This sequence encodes CASGIGGEAPQETQYF.

CDR3: CATSDPDPGGPNEQYF. CDR3 in DNA: TGTGCCACCAGTGATCCCGACCCCGGGGGGCCAAATGAGCAGTACTTC. This chain connects TRBV24-1 to TRBJ2-1; D possibly corresponds to TRBD2 (7 bases). The DNA matches TRBJ2-7 better at its end, which makes the J call doubtful. The CDR3 loop spans 16 amino acids. Germline V gene data show CDR1 as KGHDR and CDR2 as SFDVKD.

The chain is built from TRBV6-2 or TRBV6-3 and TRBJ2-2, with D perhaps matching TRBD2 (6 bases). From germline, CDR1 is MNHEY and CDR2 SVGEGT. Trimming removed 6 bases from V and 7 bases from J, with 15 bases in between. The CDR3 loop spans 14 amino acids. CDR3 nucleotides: TGTGCCAGCAGCTCCGGGACTCCGATCGGGGAGCTGTTTTTT. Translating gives CASSSGTPIGELFF.